The T cell receptor (beta chain) under discussion was sequenced for a study of T cell responses to AZD1222 COVID-19 vaccine. The V end was cut by 4 bases, the J end by 3 bases, with 21 bases between. The CDR3 runs 17 residues. Germline loops: CDR1 LGHNA, CDR2 YNFKEQ. Points on this clone: The antigen is not known.

The data were produced by immunoSEQ multiplex PCR, yet TCRdb's version contains in-frame clones alone and is incomplete. The sample holds 110,000 to 150,000 clones; about nine tenths are singletons and the top ten take just under 2%. Overall study results and limits: Unmutated variant regions reportedly attract nearly half of all spike-specific TCRs. Baseline seropositivity characterized only six AZD1222 recipients. There were repertoire samples only from the period after the peak T cell response.

This clonotype originated in an adult who received the AZD1222 COVID-19 vaccine. The V call is TRBV4-2, the J call TRBJ1-2; no firm D call. Sample: peripheral blood, taken 28 days after the second AZD1222 dose. The CDR3 bases are TGTGCCAGCAGCCCCCAGGTAACGGATCCCCTCCACTATGGCTACACCTTC. Translated, it gives CASSPQVTDPLHYGYTF.